This T cell receptor (beta chain) was identified in a study of blood T cell repertoires in COVID-19. Produced via immunoSEQ multiplex PCR; TCRdb's table is partial and in-frame only. The table lists over 250,000 clones, approximately 88% of them singletons. The CDR3 is 16 residues long. Germline CDR1 reads PRHDT; CDR2 reads FYEKMQ (reference sequence). Trimming left V 5 bases short and J 4 bases short, with 20 bases between. The sequenced material came from PBMCs or T cells enriched from blood (not recorded which). The chain couples TRBV13 to TRBJ1-2; a possible D gene is TRBD1 (5 bases). The receptor comes from a woman aged 25-40 years who had recovered from COVID-19. The CDR3 loop reads CASSTARREGLYGYTF. For the CDR3, the DNA is TGTGCCAGCAGCACAGCCCGCAGGGAGGGCCTCTATGGCTACACCTTC.